A single sample gave rise to the 15 T cell receptor beta chains below, sequenced in a study of STAT5B mutations in CD4+ large granular lymphocyte leukemia. Here immunoSEQ multiplex PCR was the method, and the copy in TCRdb shows in-frame clones only, minus some. The sample holds 23,000 or so clones; about two thirds are singletons and the top ten take around 0.65%. Sequences were obtained from CD4+ T cells from blood buffy coats. All receptors derive from a human donor in good health.

The genes are TRBV19 and TRBJ1-1; 12 bases line up with TRBD1. CDR1 and CDR2 (germline): LNHDA, SQIVND (reference sequence). The CDR3 contains 16 residues. V dropped 8 bases and J dropped 5; count of bases not matched to a gene: 12. The CDR3 loop is CASDGDRDRGQTEAFF. The CDR3 DNA reads TGTGCCAGTGACGGAGACCGGGACAGGGGGCAAACTGAAGCTTTCTTT.

The gene calls are TRBV28 and TRBJ2-7; 8 positions agree with TRBD1. CDR1 and CDR2 from the germline V gene are MDHEN and SYDVKM. The CDR3 sequence is 14 residues long. V dropped 8 bases and J dropped 2; count of bases not matched to a gene: 8. CDR3 loop: CASGDRGSTYEQYF. The CDR3 nucleotides read TGTGCCAGCGGAGACAGGGGCTCTACCTACGAGCAGTACTTC.

The chain links TRBV5-1 to TRBJ2-3; 9 bases agree with TRBD2. This CDR3 comprises 15 residues. In germline, CDR1 is SGHRS, CDR2 YFSETQ. After removal of 5 bases from V and 0 bases from J, the junction contained 4 bases not matched to a gene. CDR3 residues: CASSPSGGSTDTQYF. The CDR3 bases are TGCGCCAGCAGTCCAAGCGGGGGGAGCACAGATACGCAGTATTTT.

The chain's CDR3 is CASSTDAGGVRLTDTQYF. Here the CDR3 DNA reads TGTGCCAGCAGTACCGATGCAGGGGGCGTTCGGCTTACAGATACGCAGTATTTT. The V call is TRBV7-9, the J call TRBJ2-3; 8 bases agree with TRBD1. The CDR3 sequence is 18 residues long. Germline values: CDR1 SEHNR, CDR2 FQNEAQ (reference sequence). J gave up 3 bases and V 6 bases, and 17 bases lay outside the gene matches. Together with reference TRBV7-9 and TRBJ2-3, the CDR3 gives the full variable domain: DTGVSQNPRHKITKRGQNVTFRCDPISEHNRLYWYRQTLGQGPEFLTYFQNEAQLEKSRLLSDRFSAERPKGSFSTLEIQRTEQGDSAMYLCASSTDAGGVRLTDTQYFGPGTRLTVL.

The V call is TRBV7-9, the J call TRBJ2-3; 10 bases are shared with TRBD1. Germline V CDR1 and CDR2: SEHNR, FQNEAQ (reference sequence). CDR3 length: 18 residues. V lost 3 bases, J lost 3 bases, and 12 bases stayed unmatched. For the CDR3, the DNA is TGTGCCAGCAGCTTCCCTAAAATGGGACAGGGGTCGACAGATACGCAGTATTTT. This translates into CASSFPKMGQGSTDTQYF.

The V gene is TRBV29-1, the J gene TRBJ2-1; TRBD1 matches at 10 bases. Germline CDR1 is SQVTM and CDR2 is ANQGSEA. This CDR3 is 16 amino acids long. Trimming took 4 bases from V and 1 from J; bases not matched to a gene: 7. In DNA form, the CDR3 reads TGCAGCGTTGTCACCGGGACAGGGGTATCCTACAATGAGCAGTTCTTC. As protein: CSVVTGTGVSYNEQFF.

This chain uses TRBV18 with TRBJ2-7, with D hard to call. V shed 0 bases and J shed 7 bases, with 16 bases lying between them. Germline V CDR1 and CDR2: KGHSH, LQKENI. The CDR3 contains 15 residues. The CDR3 sequence is CASSPPAGGLGEQYF. The CDR3 DNA sequence: TGTGCCAGCTCACCACCGGCTGGTGGATTGGGAGAGCAGTACTTC.

This clone was found a few times. This chain joins TRBV10-3 and TRBJ1-1, with 7 nucleotides matching TRBD1. Trimming at V came to 6 bases and at J to 10 bases, leaving 11 bases not matched to a gene. Germline-derived CDR1 and CDR2 are ENHRY and SYGVKD. This CDR3 spans 13 amino acids. As DNA, the CDR3 is TGTGCCATCAGGAGCGACAGGGAAGGCGCAGCTTTCTTT. Translated, it gives CAIRSDREGAAFF.

The chain links TRBV28 to TRBJ1-1; D is unclear. V shed 1 base and J shed 7 bases, with 10 bases lying between them. CDR1 MDHEN and CDR2 SYDVKM come from the germline V gene. There are 13 residues in the CDR3. In DNA form, the CDR3 reads TGTGCCAGCAGTTTATTAGGACCCAATGAAGCTTTCTTT. It yields the protein CASSLLGPNEAFF.

This clone has only a few counts. The chain is built from TRBV6-1 and TRBJ1-2; no definite D call. This CDR3 comprises 15 residues. Trimming left V 3 bases short and J 6 bases short, with 17 bases between. Germline CDR1 and CDR2: MNHNS and SASEGT. The CDR3 sequence is CASSERIISGDGYTF. DNA for the CDR3: TGTGCCAGCAGTGAGAGGATAATATCTGGGGATGGCTACACCTTC.

In DNA, the CDR3 is TGTGCCAGTACTTCCGGGCGGGCAACGCGGAATTCACCCCTCCACTTT. It specifies CASTSGRATRNSPLHF. This chain connects TRBV19 to TRBJ1-6; D unclear. Trimming removed 7 bases at V and 7 bases at J, with 20 bases between. The CDR3 runs to 16 residues. The germline gives CDR1 LNHDA, CDR2 SQIVND (reference sequence). Supplemented by reference TRBV19 and TRBJ1-6, the full variable domain reads DGGITQSPKYLFRKEGQNVTLSCEQNLNHDAMYWYRQDPGQGLRLIYYSQIVNDFQKGDIAEGYSVSREKKESFPLTVTSAQKNPTAFYLCASTSGRATRNSPLHFGNGTRLTVT.

The CDR3 bases are TGTGCCAGCAGCTCGGGACAGGGGAACTATGGCTACACCTTC. It yields the protein CASSSGQGNYGYTF. The V gene is TRBV7-6, the J gene TRBJ1-2; 10 bases map to TRBD1. V shed 4 bases, J shed 2 bases, and the junction held 1 base outside the gene matches. Germline-derived CDR1 and CDR2 are SGHVS and FNYEAQ. This CDR3 spans 14 amino acids.

This clone was found a few times. The chain joins TRBV7-2 to TRBJ2-5; D is perhaps TRBD2 (6 bases). CDR1 and CDR2 from the germline V gene are SGHTA and FQGNSA. The CDR3 is made up of 15 amino acids. V was clipped by 0 bases and J by 2 bases, with 10 bases between them. The CDR3 bases are TGTGCCAGCAGCTTAGCGTGGACTAAGCAAGAGACCCAGTACTTC. It is translated as CASSLAWTKQETQYF.

This chain joins TRBV18 and TRBJ2-5, with unresolved D. V gave up 3 bases and J gave up 4 bases, with 15 bases separating them. This CDR3 has 15 amino acids. The germline V gene has CDR1 KGHSH and CDR2 LQKENI. The DNA for the CDR3 is TGTGCCAGCTCACCGGCAGGTGTAAATGGAGAGACCCAGTACTTC. It specifies CASSPAGVNGETQYF.

This chain joins TRBV5-1 and TRBJ2-7; TRBD1 or TRBD2 may be the D gene (5 bases each). Germline CDR1 reads SGHRS; CDR2 reads YFSETQ. The CDR3 runs to 14 residues. V lost 4 bases, J lost 0 bases, and 11 bases lay in between. CDR3 sequence reads: CASSPRDRSYEQYF. The CDR3 DNA reads TGCGCCAGCAGCCCCCGGGACCGCTCCTACGAGCAGTACTTC. The complete variable domain, with remaining parts taken from reference TRBV5-1 and TRBJ2-7, reads KAGVTQTPRYLIKTRGQQVTLSCSPISGHRSVSWYQQTPGQGLQFLFEYFSETQRNKGNFPGRFSGRQFSNSRSEMNVSTLELGDSALYLCASSPRDRSYEQYFGPGTRLTVT.